The 22 T cell receptor beta chains reported below all come from one sample, sequenced in a study of shared clonotypes between healthy human individuals. Generated by immunoSEQ multiplex PCR, the TCRdb table keeps only in-frame clones and is missing some. The sample records roughly 2,300,000 clones, roughly 92% being singletons. Sequenced input: naive CD4+ T cells from PBMCs. Subset in this sample: CD45RA+ positively selected. The source of these receptors is a man between 18 and 35 years old in good health. Some clones in this sample may be carry-over from other donors' samples.

This chain links TRBV6-1 with TRBJ1-6; 9 bases match TRBD1. Germline CDR1 reads MNHNS; CDR2 reads SASEGT. V lost 6 bases and J lost 10; bases outside the gene matches: 7. CDR3 size: 14 residues. This CDR3 is CASRIDRGASPLHF. DNA for the CDR3: TGTGCCAGCAGAATAGACAGGGGGGCATCACCCCTCCACTTT.

This chain links TRBV27 with TRBJ2-7; 14 nucleotides line up with TRBD2. This CDR3 has 16 amino acids. The germline gives CDR1 MNHEY, CDR2 SMNVEV (reference sequence). V trimming: 8 bases; J trimming: 7 bases; junction bases outside the gene matches: 13. The CDR3 DNA sequence: TGTGCCAGCTCCCCTAGACTAGCGGGAGGGCCGGGGGAGCAGTACTTC. Translated: CASSPRLAGGPGEQYF.

J is TRBJ2-3 and V is TRBV6-1, with D maybe TRBD2 (6 bases). Deletions cut 4 bases from V and 4 bases from J, with 9 bases between. Per germline, CDR1 MNHNS and CDR2 SASEGT. The CDR3 spans 13 residues. For the CDR3, the DNA is TGTGCCAGCAGTGTCGGGACTGCAGATACGCAGTATTTT. Translation gives CASSVGTADTQYF.

The chain links TRBV4-2 to TRBJ2-7; unclear D gene. This CDR3 has 18 amino acids. Trimming took off 4 bases at V and 0 bases at J, with 22 bases between the two ends. Looked up from germline, CDR1 is LGHNA and CDR2 is YNFKEQ. CDR3 nucleotide sequence: TGTGCCAGCAGCCCCCCCCCTAATGTGATTGCGGCCTCCTACGAGCAGTACTTC. Amino acids: CASSPPPNVIAASYEQYF.

The chain has TRBV5-6 and TRBJ1-1, with D tentatively TRBD1 (5 bases). This CDR3 is built from 14 residues. Trimming left V 0 bases short and J 5 bases short, with 11 bases between. Looked up from germline, CDR1 is SGHDT and CDR2 is YYEEEE. The CDR3 coding sequence is TGTGCCAGCAGCTTGGATGCGGGGGGGACTGAAGCTTTCTTT. It specifies CASSLDAGGTEAFF.

CDR3 sequence (DNA): TGTGCCACCAGCAGAGGCTCGGGACTAGCGAATTACAATGAGCAGTTCTTC. Its protein is CATSRGSGLANYNEQFF. The rearrangement uses TRBV15 and TRBJ2-1, with TRBD2 identical over 10 bases. With V trimmed by 1 base and J by 4 bases, 7 bases remained unmatched. CDR1 and CDR2 from the germline V gene are LNHNV and YYDKDF (reference sequence). There are 17 residues in the CDR3.

The chain links TRBV19 to TRBJ2-3, with D unclear. Germline V gives CDR1 LNHDA, CDR2 SQIVND (reference sequence). There are 15 residues in the CDR3. The V end lost 6 bases, the J end lost 1 base, and 14 bases lay between the germline ends. This chain's CDR3 is CASSLGRVGTDTQYF. CDR3 in DNA: TGTGCCAGTAGCCTTGGAAGGGTGGGCACAGATACGCAGTATTTT.

The gene calls are TRBV4-1 and TRBJ2-3; D not resolved. Germline values: CDR1 MGHRA, CDR2 YSYEKL. Deletions cut 0 bases from V and 6 bases from J, with 7 bases between. The CDR3 covers 13 residues. Here the CDR3 reads CASSQEKVDTQYF. In DNA, the CDR3 is TGCGCCAGCAGCCAAGAGAAGGTGGATACGCAGTATTTT.

The rearrangement links TRBV19 to TRBJ2-2, with TRBD2 matching over 9 bases. The CDR3 covers 15 residues. CDR1 is LNHDA and CDR2 is SQIVND in the germline V gene (reference sequence). With V trimmed by 5 bases and J by 4 bases, 5 bases remained unmatched. CDR3 in amino acids: CASSLVAGATGELFF. DNA of the CDR3: TGTGCCAGTAGTCTGGTAGCGGGAGCCACCGGGGAGCTGTTTTTT.

The gene calls are TRBV18 and TRBJ2-5; TRBD1 matches 10 bases. Germline V CDR1 and CDR2: KGHSH, LQKENI. V was pared by 3 bases and J by 5 bases, with 3 bases of the junction left unmatched. This CDR3 contains 14 residues. The CDR3 loop reads CASSPTGGEETQYF. CDR3 nucleotide sequence: TGTGCCAGCTCACCGACAGGGGGCGAGGAGACCCAGTACTTC.

The rearrangement links TRBV6-6 to TRBJ2-7; a weak D match, TRBD1 (5 bases). The CDR3 has 15 amino acids. Germline V gene data show CDR1 as MNHNY and CDR2 as SVGAGI (reference sequence). V lost 5 bases and J 4 bases, leaving 18 bases between the germline ends. The CDR3 DNA is TGTGCCAGCAGTCCATTCCCAACAAGACAGTACGAGCAGTACTTC. This gives the protein CASSPFPTRQYEQYF.

The rearrangement links TRBV11-2 to TRBJ2-7, with D perhaps assigned TRBD1 or TRBD2 (5 bases each). The CDR3 runs to 16 residues. The ends were cut back, 2 bases at V and 4 bases at J, with 18 bases in the middle. Germline CDR1 and CDR2: SGHAT and FQNNGV. The CDR3 sequence: CASSLSLPVGTYEQYF. The CDR3 nucleotides read TGTGCCAGCAGCTTATCACTACCGGTCGGGACGTACGAGCAGTACTTC.

The chain employs TRBV5-5 and TRBJ2-3, with TRBD2 matching 10 bases. This CDR3 region has 16 residues. The germline V gene has CDR1 SGHKS and CDR2 YYEKEE (reference sequence). V lost 2 bases to trimming and J lost 0 bases; unmatched junction nucleotides: 3. The CDR3 nucleotides are TGTGCCAGCAGCTTCAGACTAGCGGGTAGCACAGATACGCAGTATTTT. Translated, it gives CASSFRLAGSTDTQYF.

This chain joins TRBV28 and TRBJ2-1; D is possibly TRBD1 (6 bases). This CDR3 contains 15 residues. CDR1 and CDR2 (germline): MDHEN, SYDVKM. V lost 10 bases, J lost 6 bases, and 22 bases lay in between. This CDR3 is CATNAGDNLPNEQFF. CDR3 bases: TGTGCCACTAATGCAGGGGATAACCTTCCCAATGAGCAGTTCTTC.

V is TRBV18 and J is TRBJ1-1; D is unclear. Trimming stripped 6 bases from V and 6 bases from J, with 17 bases between. This CDR3 region has 14 residues. Germline CDR1 reads KGHSH; CDR2 reads LQKENI. The CDR3 is CASSTNKGPAEAFF. The CDR3 DNA is TGTGCCAGCTCCACCAATAAGGGTCCGGCTGAAGCTTTCTTT.

The rearrangement joins TRBV5-4 to TRBJ2-3; 14 bases map to TRBD2. This CDR3 has 19 residues. Germline CDR1 and CDR2: SGHNT and YYREEE (reference sequence). With V trimmed by 1 base and J by 1 base, 8 bases remained unmatched. This chain's CDR3 is CASSLSQGLAGVRTDTQYF. As DNA, the CDR3 is TGTGCCAGCAGCTTGTCTCAGGGACTAGCGGGAGTACGCACAGATACGCAGTATTTT.

The V gene is TRBV6-5, the J gene TRBJ1-3; possibly TRBD1 for D (5 bases). Trimming took off 10 bases at V and 2 bases at J, with 18 bases between the two ends. Germline values: CDR1 MNHEY, CDR2 SVGAGI. The CDR3 runs 15 residues. CDR3 sequence (DNA): TGTGCCACCACGTCGGGGGGAGAGACTGGAAACACCATATATTTT. Translation: CATTSGGETGNTIYF.

This chain links TRBV9 with TRBJ2-2; perhaps TRBD1 as D (5 bases). Germline assignment: CDR1 SGDLS and CDR2 YYNGEE. This CDR3 contains 13 residues. V shed 4 bases and J shed 5 bases, with 9 bases lying between them. The chain's CDR3 is CASSQGRTGELFF. CDR3 DNA sequence: TGTGCCAGCAGCCAGGGTAGGACCGGGGAGCTGTTTTTT.

The rearrangement links TRBV11-2 to TRBJ2-1; tentative D call: TRBD2 (6 bases). This CDR3 comprises 16 residues. Trimming took 1 base from V and 3 from J, leaving 13 bases between them. CDR1 is SGHAT and CDR2 is FQNNGV in the germline V gene. The CDR3 bases are TGTGCCAGCAGCTTAGCGGGGCAGGGAGGCTACAATGAGCAGTTCTTC. It yields the protein CASSLAGQGGYNEQFF.

The count of this clone is one. The chain couples TRBV19 to TRBJ1-4; D unresolved. V shed 5 bases and J shed 13 bases, with 23 bases lying between them. The CDR3 loop spans 15 amino acids. The germline CDR1 and CDR2 sequences are LNHDA and SQIVND (reference sequence). The CDR3 here is CASSPNSITSGLLFF. CDR3 DNA: TGTGCCAGTAGTCCGAATTCGATCACCTCGGGATTACTGTTTTTT.

This chain links TRBV9 with TRBJ2-4, with TRBD1 matching over 8 bases. The V gene end was trimmed by 3 bases and the J gene end by 2 bases; junction bases not matched to a gene: 13. Per germline, CDR1 SGDLS and CDR2 YYNGEE. There are 18 residues in the CDR3. CDR3 amino acids: CASSEEGGQGTTKNIQYF. Here the CDR3 DNA reads TGTGCCAGCAGCGAGGAGGGAGGACAGGGTACAACCAAAAACATTCAGTACTTC. Using reference TRBV9 and TRBJ2-4 for the parts outside the CDR3, the full variable domain is DSGVTQTPKHLITATGQRVTLRCSPRSGDLSVYWYQQSLDQGLQFLIQYYNGEERAKGNILERFSAQQFPDLHSELNLSSLELGDSALYFCASSEEGGQGTTKNIQYFGAGTRLSVL.

This rearrangement joins TRBV5-4 to TRBJ2-5; 12 bases match TRBD2. Germline CDR1 reads SGHNT; CDR2 reads YYREEE (reference sequence). V shed 0 bases, J shed 1 base, and the junction held 1 base outside the gene matches. The CDR3 consists of 16 residues. The CDR3 bases are TGTGCCAGCAGCTTGGCGACTAGCGGGAGCCAAGAGACCCAGTACTTC. This codes for CASSLATSGSQETQYF.